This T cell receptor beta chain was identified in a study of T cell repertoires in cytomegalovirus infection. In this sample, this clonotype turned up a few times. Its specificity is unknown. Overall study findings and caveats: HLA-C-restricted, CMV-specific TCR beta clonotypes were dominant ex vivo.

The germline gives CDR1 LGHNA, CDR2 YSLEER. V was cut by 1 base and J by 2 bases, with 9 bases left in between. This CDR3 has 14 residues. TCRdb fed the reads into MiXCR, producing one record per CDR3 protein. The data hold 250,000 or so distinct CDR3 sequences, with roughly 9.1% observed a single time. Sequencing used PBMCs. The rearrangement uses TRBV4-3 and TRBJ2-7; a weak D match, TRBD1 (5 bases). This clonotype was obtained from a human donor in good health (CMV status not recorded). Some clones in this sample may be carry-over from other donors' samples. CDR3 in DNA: TGCGCCAGCAGCCAAGCTCCGGACACCTACGAGCAGTACTTC. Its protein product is CASSQAPDTYEQYF.